This T cell receptor beta chain was retrieved from a study of blood T cell repertoires in COVID-19. Across the whole study: The United States, Italy and Spain were the sources of the acute and convalescent COVID-19 samples. T cells, B-cell-depleted T cells, or PBMCs supplied cDNA or gDNA.

In the original analysis: Cell counts per sample came from amplifying reference gene primers. Data came from immunoSEQ multiplex PCR; TCRdb stores just in-frame clones and leaves some out. That table gives V, J and clone size, and the DNA gave D and trimming. The sample includes under 350,000 clones, more than 85% of them seen just once. This clone has only one observation. The sequence derives from a man aged 40-55 years with acute or convalescent COVID-19. The sample consisted of peripheral blood.

The CDR3 DNA reads TGTGCCAGCAGTCCCCGAGTCTACGAGCAGTACTTC. Residues: CASSPRVYEQYF. This chain links TRBV6-6 with TRBJ2-7; D is undetermined. Germline V gene data show CDR1 as MNHNY and CDR2 as SVGAGI (reference sequence). Trimming removed 5 bases from V and 3 bases from J, with 8 bases in between. CDR3 length equals 12 residues.